Described below is a single T cell receptor beta chain sequence and its context. The target of this receptor is not known. No qualities accompany the bases; no much larger clone lies one base away. The V end gives up 4 bases and the J end 1 base, leaving 6 bases in the junction not matched to a gene. From cysteine to phenylalanine, the CDR3 is 16 amino acids long. Just the 48-base CDR3 DNA is kept, in frame starting at base 1. Taken from the germline V gene, the CDR1 and CDR2 loops are SQVTM and ANQGSEA. Each collaborating institution followed its own protocols to collect whole blood in K2EDTA tubes. For TCRbeta analysis, collaborators shipped samples as frozen whole blood, isolated PBMCs, or DNA extracted from either of those sample types. This sample is drawn from a study of blood T cell repertoires in COVID-19 (dated by TCRdb to the early 2020s). Study-level background: Samples from collaborators originated in the United States, Italy and Spain and spanned both the acute and convalescent phases of COVID-19. The sample metadata nearly always contained a de-identified subject ID, COVID-19 status, age in years and sex. Subjects who had been exposed to COVID-19, were actively infected with it, or had recovered from it provided the deeply sampled blood TCRbeta repertoires that made up the dataset. The prospective study material was composed of cDNA or gDNA derived from T cells, B-cell-depleted T cells, or PBMCs. The repertoires were released in a freely available public database meant as a resource for research on the immune response to SARS-CoV-2. The samples were drawn from two sources: the first 160 participants of the ongoing ImmuneRACE study, and 1,254 subjects contributed by 6 global collaborators. Where HLA class I and class II types were available, the types were taken from metadata supplied by the sample provider, not from assay-based typing. Beyond this particular receptor, the publication reports: Clinical and demographic metadata were provided uncurated, with the amount varying by source and participant.

TCRbeta CDR3 regions were amplified from genomic DNA by means of the immunoSEQ Assay, a bias-controlled multiplex PCR. On the study's bioinformatics: The number of nucleated cells in each sample was estimated from the amplification of reference gene primers within the assay. To quantify the absolute abundance of each unique TCRbeta CDR3 rearrangement, sequence reads were collapsed and filtered. For each sample, productive Simpson clonality was calculated as the square root of Simpson's diversity index over productive rearrangements. Sourced from immuneACCESS, this table was stored by TCRdb with only in-frame sequences that have V and J called. A share of the clones is absent; for the studies checked, an unresolved V gene accounts for under half, and the remainder has no known explanation. D and trimming were read from the DNA, whereas the V and J calls and clone size are those reported in that table. Here the sample has approximately 88,000 clones; about 90% occur a single time. The ten top clones hold roughly 15% of the sample.

Here the chain combines TRBV29-1 and TRBJ2-2, with 10 central nucleotides matching TRBD1. This sequence originates from a male donor with acute or convalescent COVID-19. Sequenced input: peripheral blood. CDR3 protein: CSVAGTGVMNTGELFF. The sequenced DNA: TGCAGCGTTGCAGGGACAGGGGTGATGAACACCGGGGAGCTGTTTTTT.